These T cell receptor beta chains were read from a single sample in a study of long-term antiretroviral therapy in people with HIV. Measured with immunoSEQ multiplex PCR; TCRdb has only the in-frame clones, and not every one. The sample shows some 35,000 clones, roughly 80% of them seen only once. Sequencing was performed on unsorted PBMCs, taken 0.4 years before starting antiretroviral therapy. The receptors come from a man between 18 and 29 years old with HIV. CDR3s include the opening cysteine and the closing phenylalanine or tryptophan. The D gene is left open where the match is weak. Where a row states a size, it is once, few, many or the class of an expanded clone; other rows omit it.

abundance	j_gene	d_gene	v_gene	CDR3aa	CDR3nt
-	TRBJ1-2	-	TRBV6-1	CASRVPYYGYTF	TGTGCCAGCAGGGTTCCTTACTATGGCTACACCTTC
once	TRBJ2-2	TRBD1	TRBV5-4	CASRDGQGNTGELFF	TGTGCCAGCAGAGATGGACAGGGAAACACCGGGGAGCTGTTTTTT
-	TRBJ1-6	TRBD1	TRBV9	CASSEGTGHSPLHF	TGTGCCAGCAGCGAGGGGACAGGGCATTCACCCCTCCACTTT
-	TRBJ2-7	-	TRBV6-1	CATTLVRYEQYF	TGTGCCACCACCCTAGTTCGCTACGAGCAGTACTTC
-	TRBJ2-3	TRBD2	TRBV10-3	CAISGGAIDTQYF	TGTGCCATTAGCGGGGGGGCGATAGATACGCAGTATTTT
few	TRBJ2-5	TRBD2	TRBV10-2	CASSESGGNVQETQYF	TGCGCCAGCAGTGAGAGCGGGGGAAATGTACAAGAGACCCAGTACTTC
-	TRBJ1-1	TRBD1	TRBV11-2	CASRRDSNTEAFF	TGTGCCAGCAGAAGGGACAGTAACACTGAAGCTTTCTTT
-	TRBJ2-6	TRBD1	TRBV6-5	CASSPGQHNVLTF	TGTGCCAGCAGCCCGGGACAGCACAACGTCCTGACTTTC
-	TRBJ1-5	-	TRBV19	CASKLGVGRNQPQHF	TGTGCCAGCAAATTGGGGGTAGGTCGCAATCAGCCCCAGCATTTT
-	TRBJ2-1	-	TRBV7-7	CASSLELGSSYNEQFF	TGTGCTAGCAGCTTAGAACTGGGAAGCTCCTACAATGAGCAGTTCTTC
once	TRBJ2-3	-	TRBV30	CAWSVLSSTDTQYF	TGTGCCTGGAGTGTTCTCTCTAGCACAGATACGCAGTATTTT
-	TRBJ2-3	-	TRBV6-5	CASSRTRNTDTQYF	TGTGCCAGCAGCCGCACTAGAAACACAGATACGCAGTATTTT
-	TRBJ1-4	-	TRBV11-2	CASSLDWSEKLFF	TGTGCCAGCAGCTTAGATTGGAGTGAAAAACTGTTTTTT
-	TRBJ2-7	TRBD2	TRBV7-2	CASSLSTGTSGLPQYF	TGTGCCAGCAGCTTATCAACCGGGACTAGCGGGCTCCCGCAGTACTTC
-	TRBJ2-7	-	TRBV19	CASMGTNSYEQYF	TGTGCCAGTATGGGAACCAACTCCTACGAGCAGTACTTC
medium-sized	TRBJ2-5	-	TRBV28	CASSLDSGRKAQYF	TGTGCCAGCAGTTTGGATAGCGGCCGAAAGGCCCAGTACTTC
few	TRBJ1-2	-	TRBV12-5	CASGPPPDRDYGYTF	TGTGCTAGTGGTCCCCCCCCGGACAGAGACTATGGCTACACCTTC
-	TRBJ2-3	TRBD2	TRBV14	CASSPPRGGGRKGDTQYF	TGTGCCAGCAGCCCGCCGCGGGGCGGGGGGCGGAAGGGAGATACGCAGTATTTT
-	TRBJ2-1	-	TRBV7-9	CASSDDSPGSEQFF	TGTGCCAGCAGCGATGACTCACCGGGCAGTGAGCAGTTCTTC
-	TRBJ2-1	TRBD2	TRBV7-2	CASSPSGLVAGDNEQFF	TGTGCCAGCAGCCCCAGCGGGTTGGTAGCGGGAGACAATGAGCAGTTCTTC
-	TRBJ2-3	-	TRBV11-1	CASSLGAPITDTQYF	TGTGCCAGCAGCTTAGGTGCCCCCATCACAGATACGCAGTATTTT
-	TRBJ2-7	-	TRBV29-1	CSVGQPGNEQYF	TGCAGCGTTGGACAGCCCGGTAACGAGCAGTACTTC
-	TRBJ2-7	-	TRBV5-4	CASSLTRGSSYEQYF	TGTGCCAGCAGCTTGACACGGGGGAGCTCCTACGAGCAGTACTTC
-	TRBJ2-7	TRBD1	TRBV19	CASSMFGQGAYEQYF	TGTGCCAGTAGTATGTTCGGACAGGGGGCCTACGAGCAGTACTTC
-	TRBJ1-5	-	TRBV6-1	CASSEDPISNQPQHF	TGTGCCAGCAGTGAAGACCCTATTAGCAATCAGCCCCAGCATTTT
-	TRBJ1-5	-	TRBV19	CASSPPGIQPQHF	TGTGCCAGTAGTCCCCCCGGGATTCAGCCCCAGCATTTT
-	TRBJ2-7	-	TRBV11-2	CASRALRGNYEQYF	TGTGCCAGCAGGGCTCTCAGGGGAAACTACGAGCAGTACTTC
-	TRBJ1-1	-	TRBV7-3	CASSKGAGDYTEAFF	TGTGCCAGCAGCAAAGGGGCAGGGGACTACACTGAAGCTTTCTTT
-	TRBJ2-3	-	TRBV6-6	CASSPHLAWADTQYF	TGTGCCAGCAGTCCTCATCTAGCGTGGGCAGATACGCAGTATTTT
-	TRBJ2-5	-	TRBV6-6	CASSSDRFGSQYF	TGTGCCAGCAGTTCCGACAGGTTCGGGTCCCAGTACTTC
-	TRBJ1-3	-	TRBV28	CASSFPGIAGNTIYF	TGTGCCAGCAGTTTTCCGGGGATCGCTGGAAACACCATATATTTT
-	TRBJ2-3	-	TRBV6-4	CASSDSPDSTDTQYF	TGTGCCAGCAGTGACTCCCCGGATTCCACAGATACGCAGTATTTT
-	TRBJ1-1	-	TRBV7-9	CASSPHPDSEAFF	TGTGCCAGCAGCCCCCATCCGGATTCCGAGGCTTTCTTT
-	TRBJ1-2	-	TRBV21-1	CASSDRQGLYGYTF	TGTGCCAGCAGCGACCGACAGGGGTTGTATGGCTACACCTTC
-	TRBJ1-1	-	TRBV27	CASRGGGGGTEAFF	TGTGCCAGCAGAGGTGGGGGGGGCGGCACTGAAGCTTTCTTT
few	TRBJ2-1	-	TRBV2	CASSVGGESYNEQFF	TGTGCCAGCAGTGTTGGAGGAGAATCCTACAATGAGCAGTTCTTC
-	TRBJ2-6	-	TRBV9	CASSPPGGANVLTF	TGTGCCAGCAGCCCCCCTGGTGGGGCCAACGTCCTGACTTTC
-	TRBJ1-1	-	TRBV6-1	CASSEEGIWNTEAFF	TGTGCCAGCAGTGAAGAGGGGATCTGGAACACTGAAGCTTTCTTT
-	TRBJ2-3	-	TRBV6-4	CASSEGPGTDTQYF	TGTGCCAGCAGTGAAGGGCCAGGCACAGATACGCAGTATTTT
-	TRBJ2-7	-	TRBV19	CASSNYGYEQYF	TGTGCCAGTAGTAATTACGGCTACGAGCAGTACTTC
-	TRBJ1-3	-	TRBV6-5	CASSYGLSSSGNTIYF	TGTGCCAGCAGTTACGGCCTTTCCTCCTCTGGAAACACCATATATTTT
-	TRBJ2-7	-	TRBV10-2	CASLENYEQYF	TGCGCCAGCCTGGAAAACTACGAGCAGTACTTC
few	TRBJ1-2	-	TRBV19	CASSIAYGYTF	TGTGCCAGTAGTATAGCGTATGGCTACACCTTC
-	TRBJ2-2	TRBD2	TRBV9	CASSVDALAGGLGELFF	TGTGCCAGCAGCGTAGATGCGTTAGCGGGAGGTCTCGGGGAGCTGTTTTTT
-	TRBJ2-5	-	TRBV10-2	CASSDGVRETQYF	TGCGCCAGCAGTGATGGCGTGAGGGAGACCCAGTACTTC
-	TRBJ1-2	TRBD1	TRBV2	CASSGEGASYGYTF	TGTGCCAGCAGTGGTGAGGGGGCGTCTTATGGCTACACCTTC
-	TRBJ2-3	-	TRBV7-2	CASSPRRATVADTQYF	TGTGCCAGCAGCCCGAGAAGAGCTACGGTGGCAGATACGCAGTATTTT
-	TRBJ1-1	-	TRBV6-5	CASSYSRGATEAFF	TGTGCCAGCAGTTACTCACGGGGCGCGACTGAAGCTTTCTTT
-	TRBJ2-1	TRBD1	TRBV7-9	CASESGTGGNEQFF	TGTGCCAGCGAATCCGGGACAGGGGGCAATGAGCAGTTCTTC
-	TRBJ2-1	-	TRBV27	CASSLGIQGNEQFF	TGTGCCAGCAGTTTAGGGATCCAGGGAAATGAGCAGTTCTTC
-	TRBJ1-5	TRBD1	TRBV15	CATSPRTGTGASNQPQHF	TGTGCCACCAGCCCCCGAACTGGGACAGGAGCCAGCAATCAGCCCCAGCATTTT